One and the same sample provided the 21 T cell receptor beta chains below, sequenced in a study of cytomegalovirus exposure and HLA in healthy donors. Primers for the PCR totalled 60 Vbeta and 13 Jbeta. Profiled with immunoSEQ multiplex PCR; TCRdb holds only in-frame clones, not every one. Of tens of thousands of clones listed, around 80% were seen once; the top ten hold roughly 3%. Sequencing was carried out using PBMCs. Receptors originate from a man aged 50-59 years in good health and CMV-seropositive.

The CDR3 loop is CASSPASGSNNEQYF. The CDR3, as DNA: TGTGCCAGCTCACCGGCTAGCGGGAGTAATAACGAGCAGTACTTC. The chain employs TRBV18 and TRBJ2-7; TRBD2 matches at 10 bases. Trimming removed 3 bases from V and 5 bases from J; junction bases left unmatched: 7. This CDR3 comprises 15 residues. Looked up from germline, CDR1 is KGHSH and CDR2 is LQKENI.

J is TRBJ1-4 and V is TRBV29-1; the D gene is possibly TRBD1 (5 bases). This CDR3 spans 12 amino acids. Germline-derived CDR1 and CDR2 are SQVTM and ANQGSEA. This CDR3 reads CGVGGSGEKLFF. CDR3 nucleotides: TGCGGGGTGGGGGGGTCGGGAGAAAAACTGTTTTTT.

Comments on this clone: One junction end does not reproduce the germline sequence, and a read error may be involved. This chain connects TRBV7-9 to TRBJ2-3, with TRBD2 matching over 10 bases. CDR3 length: 15 residues. The germline V gene encodes CDR1 SEHNR and CDR2 FQNEAQ (reference sequence). The CDR3 DNA is TGTTCCAGCAGCTTACCACTGGGACTAGCGGATACGCAGTATTTT. It specifies CSSSLPLGLADTQYF.

This clone was counted once. Mismatch with germline at one junction end may stem from a read error. The chain uses TRBV7-9 and TRBJ1-3, with TRBD1 identical over 11 bases. CDR1 is SEHNR and CDR2 is FQNEAQ in the germline V gene (reference sequence). The CDR3 contains 14 residues. DNA of the CDR3: TGTTCCAGCAGCTCGGACAGGGGGCAAAACACCATATATTTT. It yields the protein CSSSSDRGQNTIYF.

This clone was seen just once. J is TRBJ2-3 and V is TRBV14; a weak D match, TRBD2 (6 bases). The germline V and J ends were trimmed by 2 bases and 10 bases, with 22 bases remaining between them. Germline V gene lookup returns CDR1 SGHDN and CDR2 FVKESK. The CDR3 is made up of 16 amino acids. CDR3 protein: CASSQSPGLSTLAQYF. The CDR3 nucleotides read TGTGCCAGCAGCCAATCTCCGGGACTCTCCACCCTCGCGCAGTATTTT.

The gene calls are TRBV18 and TRBJ1-2; 8 bases align to TRBD1. V lost 2 bases to trimming and J lost 4 bases; unmatched junction nucleotides: 3. The CDR3 sequence is 14 residues long. Germline CDR1 and CDR2: KGHSH and LQKENI. Here the CDR3 reads CASSPTDRGYGYTF. The CDR3 DNA sequence: TGTGCCAGCTCACCAACCGACAGGGGCTATGGCTACACCTTC.

The chain is built from TRBV5-1 and TRBJ2-2, with 9 bases fitting TRBD2. The junction had 13 bases not matched to a gene; V was cut back by 6 bases and J by 1 base. Germline CDR1 SGHRS, CDR2 YFSETQ. The CDR3 is 18 residues long. DNA of the CDR3: TGCGCCAGCACCAGAACGACTAGCGGACTAAAGAACACCGGGGAGCTGTTTTTT. It yields the protein CASTRTTSGLKNTGELFF.

The chain employs TRBV4-2 and TRBJ2-3; TRBD2 matches at 7 bases. The CDR3 has 14 residues. J lost 4 bases, V lost 5 bases, and 6 bases had no gene match. CDR1 LGHNA and CDR2 YNFKEQ come from the germline V gene. CDR3 coding DNA: TGTGCCAGCAGCTCCGCGGGGAGGGCAGATACGCAGTATTTT. Its protein product is CASSSAGRADTQYF.

The gene calls are TRBV11-3 and TRBJ2-3, with TRBD2 matching 9 bases. CDR3 size: 13 residues. The V gene's germline CDR1 is SGHNT and CDR2 YENEEA. The ends lost 6 bases at V and 4 bases at J; junction bases unmatched: 2. For the CDR3, the DNA is TGTGCCAGCAGGCGGACTAGCGCAGATACGCAGTATTTT. Protein sequence: CASRRTSADTQYF. Variable domain in full (rest from reference TRBV11-3 and TRBJ2-3): EAGVVQSPRYKIIEKKQPVAFWCNPISGHNTLYWYLQNLGQGPELLIRYENEEAVDDSQLPKDRFSAERLKGVDSTLKIQPAELGDSAVYLCASRRTSADTQYFGPGTRLTVL.

V is TRBV30 and J is TRBJ2-7; possible D gene TRBD1, 6 bases. V lost 0 bases and J 3 bases, leaving 12 bases between the germline ends. CDR1 and CDR2 (germline): GTSNPN, SVGIG (reference sequence). This CDR3 has 14 amino acids. As DNA, the CDR3 is TGTGCCTGGAGTGTACGGGGACAAGGCTACGAGCAGTACTTC. It encodes CAWSVRGQGYEQYF.

This chain joins TRBV30 and TRBJ1-4, with 7 positions matching TRBD1. Germline V gene data show CDR1 as GTSNPN and CDR2 as SVGIG (reference sequence). With V trimmed by 0 bases and J by 7 bases, 5 bases remained unmatched. This CDR3 region has 14 residues. CDR3 amino acids: CAWSVKTGSEKLFF. The CDR3 region has the DNA TGTGCCTGGAGTGTGAAGACAGGGAGTGAAAAACTGTTTTTT.

CDR3 bases: TGTGCTAGTGGTTTTTTAGCGGGAGGACAGACCCAGTACTTC. It specifies CASGFLAGGQTQYF. The chain employs TRBV12-5 and TRBJ2-5, with 10 bases matching TRBD2. From germline, CDR1 is LGHNT and CDR2 FRNRAP. This CDR3 has 14 amino acids. The ends lost 3 bases at V and 6 bases at J; junction bases unmatched: 4.

The rearrangement links TRBV19 to TRBJ2-7, with D possibly being TRBD2 (5 bases). The CDR3 length is 13 residues. Germline lookup yields CDR1 LNHDA and CDR2 SQIVND (reference sequence). Trimming took 7 bases from V and 7 from J, leaving 17 bases between them. The CDR3 coding sequence is TGTGCCAGTACCGACCGGGGTGTGGGGGAGCAGTACTTC. Its translation is CASTDRGVGEQYF.

The chain employs TRBV6-5 and TRBJ2-1; maybe TRBD2 (5 bases). Germline V gene data show CDR1 as MNHEY and CDR2 as SVGAGI. V was pared by 0 bases and J by 4 bases, with 7 bases between. The CDR3 runs to 14 residues. CDR3 loop: CASSYSTGYNEQFF. The DNA for the CDR3 is TGTGCCAGCAGTTACTCGACGGGGTACAATGAGCAGTTCTTC.

The V and J genes are TRBV18 and TRBJ2-5, with TRBD1 as a possible D gene (5 bases). The CDR3 runs 12 residues. Germline V lookup: CDR1 KGHSH, CDR2 LQKENI. Trimming shortened V by 2 bases and J by 14 bases, and 15 bases separated the two germline ends. The CDR3 is CASSPAQDKCYF. DNA of the CDR3: TGTGCCAGCTCACCAGCCCAGGACAAGTGCTACTTC.

The chain employs TRBV2 and TRBJ2-7; 11 positions match TRBD2. This CDR3 comprises 16 residues. Trimming cost V 6 bases and J 9 bases; bases outside gene matches: 16. Germline CDR1 SNHLY, CDR2 FYNNEI. CDR3 sequence: CASRVLAGDLLRGQYF. The CDR3 DNA is TGTGCCAGCAGGGTACTAGCGGGAGACCTTTTAAGGGGGCAGTACTTC.

The CDR3 loop reads CASSVDERDRWTSFHEQYF. The DNA of the CDR3 is TGTGCCAGCAGCGTAGATGAGCGTGACCGATGGACTAGCTTCCACGAGCAGTACTTC. The chain carries TRBV9 and TRBJ2-5, with 8 positions matching TRBD2. The J call may not be correct, given that the DNA end is closer to TRBJ2-7. The CDR3 is 19 residues long. From germline, CDR1 is SGDLS and CDR2 YYNGEE.

This rearrangement joins TRBV7-6 to TRBJ2-3; 9 nucleotides agree with TRBD1. V shed 6 bases and J 4 bases; nucleotides not matched to a gene: 11. The CDR3 consists of 16 residues. From germline, CDR1 is SGHVS and CDR2 FNYEAQ. The CDR3 spells CASSVGQGIRADTQYF. The CDR3 DNA is TGTGCCAGCAGTGTAGGACAGGGGATAAGGGCAGATACGCAGTATTTT.

This clone has more than one count but fewer than ten. This chain joins TRBV7-8 and TRBJ1-2; 7 nucleotides line up with TRBD1. The CDR3 runs 13 residues. V shed 4 bases and J 3 bases; nucleotides not matched to a gene: 2. CDR1 and CDR2 (germline): SGHVS, FQNEAQ. The CDR3 loop is CASSSGTDYGYTF. CDR3 sequence (DNA): TGTGCCAGCAGCTCCGGGACAGACTATGGCTACACCTTC.

The chain joins TRBV29-1 to TRBJ2-3, with 8 bases lining up with TRBD1. CDR3 length equals 14 residues. Trimming took 4 bases from V and 1 from J; bases not matched to a gene: 4. From germline, CDR1 is SQVTM and CDR2 ANQGSEA. CDR3 sequence (DNA): TGCAGCGTTGTAGGACAGGGAGGCACAGATACGCAGTATTTT. Amino acids: CSVVGQGGTDTQYF.

The chain couples TRBV9 to TRBJ2-3; D possibly corresponds to TRBD2 (6 bases). V was trimmed by 5 bases and J by 6 bases, leaving 10 bases between them. The CDR3 is made up of 12 amino acids. Germline loops: CDR1 SGDLS, CDR2 YYNGEE. CDR3 nucleotide sequence: TGTGCCAGCAGGCGGGAAGGGGATACGCAGTATTTT. It translates to CASRREGDTQYF.